A single sample is the source of the 8 T cell receptor beta chains below, sequenced in a study of T cells in localized non-small cell lung cancer. Clones were read by immunoSEQ multiplex PCR, and TCRdb kept only the in-frame ones, dropping some. The repertoire holds some 15,000 clones, with roughly 80% as singletons. The sample was peripheral blood, taken before any cancer treatment. The receptors shown here come from a male donor aged 60 or over with stage I lung adenocarcinoma.

The chain is built from TRBV19 and TRBJ1-1; D is uncertain. The CDR3 contains 12 residues. Trimming took 11 bases from V and 3 from J, leaving 13 bases between them. Germline-derived CDR1 and CDR2 are LNHDA and SQIVND (reference sequence). The CDR3: CASTDRHTEAFF. The DNA of the CDR3 is TGTGCCTCGACGGACCGCCACACTGAAGCTTTCTTT.

The rearrangement joins TRBV11-2 to TRBJ1-1; D is uncertain. Trimming stripped 4 bases from V and 4 bases from J, with 16 bases between. This CDR3 contains 15 residues. Germline lookup yields CDR1 SGHAT and CDR2 FQNNGV. The CDR3 region is CASSSSILQSTEAFF. The CDR3 bases are TGTGCCAGCAGCTCATCGATCCTACAGAGCACTGAAGCTTTCTTT.

The chain combines TRBV5-1 with TRBJ2-5; 11 bases line up with TRBD2. Germline CDR1 SGHRS, CDR2 YFSETQ. V lost 0 bases, J lost 5 bases, and 6 bases stayed unmatched. CDR3 length: 16 amino acids. The CDR3 loop reads CASSLAVSGGAETQYF. The CDR3 bases are TGCGCCAGCAGCTTGGCCGTTAGCGGGGGGGCTGAGACCCAGTACTTC.

Comments on this clone: One end of the junction varies from germline; a read error may be responsible. The chain joins TRBV7-7 to TRBJ2-5, with no clear D. CDR3 length equals 14 residues. In germline, CDR1 is SSHAT, CDR2 FNYEAQ (reference sequence). CDR3 DNA sequence: TGTGCTAGCAGCCACGGGTACGGCCAAGAGACCCAGTACTTC. Amino acid sequence: CASSHGYGQETQYF. Full variable domain (missing parts from reference TRBV7-7 and TRBJ2-5): GAGVSQSPRYKVTKRGQDVTLRCDPISSHATLYWYQQALGQGPEFLTYFNYEAQPDKSGLPSDRFSAERPEGSISTLTIQRTEQRDSAMYRCASSHGYGQETQYFGPGTRLLVL.

As DNA, the CDR3 is TGTGCCAGCAGCCCAGGGACGGGGCCTCAAGAGACCCAGTACTTC. Its protein is CASSPGTGPQETQYF. This chain connects TRBV7-9 to TRBJ2-5; TRBD1 or TRBD2 may be the D gene (5 bases each). V lost 5 bases to trimming and J lost 2 bases, with 15 bases between them. The germline gives CDR1 SEHNR, CDR2 FQNEAQ (reference sequence). This CDR3 region has 15 residues.

This chain connects TRBV7-9 to TRBJ2-2; D call uncertain. Trimming cost V 6 bases and J 7 bases, with 12 bases left between them. Germline V lookup: CDR1 SEHNR, CDR2 FQNEAQ (reference sequence). CDR3 length equals 13 residues. DNA of the CDR3: TGTGCCAGCAGTCGCGACAAGAACGGGGAGCTGTTTTTT. Residues: CASSRDKNGELFF.

The chain has TRBV18 and TRBJ2-5; D is perhaps TRBD2 (7 bases). The germline CDR1 and CDR2 sequences are KGHSH and LQKENI. The CDR3 has 15 amino acids. The V gene lost 3 bases and the J gene lost 3 bases, with 14 bases spanning the gap. This CDR3 reads CASSPGARGEETQYF. In DNA, the CDR3 is TGTGCCAGCTCACCGGGGGCCCGGGGGGAAGAGACCCAGTACTTC.

This chain uses TRBV4-2 with TRBJ2-1, with TRBD2 matching over 10 bases. Losses at the gene ends were 4 bases for V and 3 bases for J; bases not matched to a gene: 3. The CDR3 totals 15 residues. Germline-derived CDR1 and CDR2 are LGHNA and YNFKEQ. CDR3 nucleotide sequence: TGTGCCAGCAGCCCAACTAGCGGGAACTACAATGAGCAGTTCTTC. The encoded protein is CASSPTSGNYNEQFF.